The text below deals with one T cell receptor beta chain. Its antigen is as yet unknown. Quantitative 5'-RACE with molecular barcodes was used to make the TCR beta libraries. TCRdb reanalysed the 5' RACE reads using MiXCR and keeps one entry per CDR3 protein. The data hold around 770,000 distinct CDR3 sequences, with over 15% observed a single time. These data come from a study of CD8 T cells in ankylosing spondylitis. The study's findings and limits: A TCR beta motif made of several highly homologous variants seemed typical of ankylosing spondylitis blood. Past studies reported some motif variants in reactive arthritis synovial fluid and blood.

V shed 6 bases and J shed 3 bases, with 14 bases lying between them. CDR3 size: 14 residues. Sequenced: blood, either unsorted or a sorted T cell fraction (not recorded which). This clonotype was obtained from a male donor with ankylosing spondylitis. The chain joins TRBV12-3 or TRBV12-4 to TRBJ1-2; D might be TRBD1 (6 bases). CDR3 loop: CASSLQGSYYGYTF. As DNA, the CDR3 is TGTGCCAGCAGCCTTCAGGGGTCTTACTATGGCTACACCTTC.